This entry lists 23 T cell receptor beta chains sequenced from one sample in a study of monozygotic twins with inflammatory bowel disease (dated 2019 in TCRdb). Library prep was done by 5' RACE. Sequencing took place on an Illumina HiSeq 2500. TCRdb reprocessed the reads, reporting each CDR3 protein sequence once and no DNA. The sample has 110,000 to 150,000 distinct CDR3 sequences on record. The ten largest account for 1% to 1.5% of the sample. The sample consisted of blood. The origin of the receptors is a human donor with ulcerative colitis or Crohn's disease, or a healthy co-twin of an affected twin (not recorded which).

The CDR3 protein is CSATGLAYEQYF. This chain joins TRBV20-1 and TRBJ2-7; the D call of TRBD2 rests on TCRdb alone, since no DNA is present to check it. The germline V gene encodes CDR1 DFQATT and CDR2 SNEGSKA (reference sequence). The CDR3 is 12 amino acids.

The J gene is TRBJ1-2, the V gene TRBV6-6; TCRdb picks TRBD1, but there is no DNA to check that call. This CDR3 is built from 14 residues. The V gene's germline CDR1 is MNHNY and CDR2 SVGAGI (reference sequence). CDR3 in amino acids: CASTKGPRGYGYTF.

The chain joins TRBV20-1 to TRBJ1-1. This CDR3 is built from 12 residues. CDR1 and CDR2 from the germline V gene are DFQATT and SNEGSKA (reference sequence). CDR3: CSARRSNTEAFF.

The chain uses TRBV6-5 and TRBJ1-1; the D call of TRBD1 rests on TCRdb alone, since no DNA is present to check it. Germline V gene lookup returns CDR1 MNHEY and CDR2 SVGAGI. This CDR3 comprises 15 residues. The CDR3 here is CASSYWGRGGTEAFF.

V and J are TRBV7-2 and TRBJ2-1; the D call from TCRdb, TRBD1, cannot be confirmed without DNA. CDR3 length equals 17 residues. Germline CDR1 SGHTA, CDR2 FQGNSA. The CDR3 region is CASSFSLTPGQHNEQFF.

The V gene is TRBV12-3 or TRBV12-4, the J gene TRBJ2-3. This CDR3 has 15 residues. The CDR3 region is CASSVSGASTDTQYF.

The chain recombines TRBV12-3 or TRBV12-4 with TRBJ2-1; the D call from TCRdb, TRBD2, cannot be confirmed without DNA. CDR3 length: 12 amino acids. Here the CDR3 reads CASSLGWGEQFF.

The chain joins TRBV16 to TRBJ1-1. The CDR3 consists of 13 residues. CDR1 is KGHSY and CDR2 is FQNENV in the germline V gene. The CDR3 loop is CASSPRADTEAFF. Complete variable domain (other parts from reference TRBV16 and TRBJ1-1): GEEVAQTPKHLVRGEGQKAKLYCAPIKGHSYVFWYQQVLKNEFKFLISFQNENVFDETGMPKERFSAKCLPNSPCSLEIQATKLEDSAVYFCASSPRADTEAFFGQGTRLTVV.

J is TRBJ2-7 and V is TRBV19; TCRdb's D call, TRBD2, is unchecked because there is no DNA. This CDR3 region has 13 residues. CDR1 is LNHDA, CDR2 SQIVND, per germline (reference sequence). This CDR3 is CASTSGRSDEQYF.

The J gene is TRBJ1-5, the V gene TRBV9; TCRdb proposes TRBD1, but this gene call is untestable without DNA. Germline V gene data show CDR1 as SGDLS and CDR2 as YYNGEE. The CDR3 is made up of 17 amino acids. The CDR3 reads CASSRGDRAYSNQPQHF.

J is TRBJ1-4 and V is TRBV19; checking the TCRdb D call of TRBD1 is not possible without DNA. This CDR3 is built from 15 residues. Germline V gene sequence: CDR1 LNHDA, CDR2 SQIVND (reference sequence). CDR3 residues: CASSAGTATNEKLFF.

This chain connects TRBV5-6 to TRBJ1-5; TCRdb returns TRBD1, unconfirmable since there is no DNA. Germline V gene sequence: CDR1 SGHDT, CDR2 YYEEEE. The CDR3 length is 15 residues. The CDR3 is CASSLGQGSNQPQHF.

This chain's CDR3 is CASSYGHWYSGPQFGYTF. The chain combines TRBV6-2 or TRBV6-3 with TRBJ1-2. Per germline, CDR1 MNHEY and CDR2 SVGEGT. CDR3 length: 18 residues.

V is TRBV5-1 and J is TRBJ1-1. The CDR3 runs to 15 residues. Germline V gene lookup returns CDR1 SGHRS and CDR2 YFSETQ. CDR3 protein: CASSLEGGGGTEAFF. Full variable domain (outside the CDR3, taken from reference TRBV5-1 and TRBJ1-1): KAGVTQTPRYLIKTRGQQVTLSCSPISGHRSVSWYQQTPGQGLQFLFEYFSETQRNKGNFPGRFSGRQFSNSRSEMNVSTLELGDSALYLCASSLEGGGGTEAFFGQGTRLTVV.

The V gene is TRBV5-1, the J gene TRBJ1-1; absent DNA, TCRdb's TRBD1 call cannot be checked. The CDR3 contains 14 residues. The germline V gene has CDR1 SGHRS and CDR2 YFSETQ. The CDR3 loop reads CASSLGQGWTEAFF.

J is TRBJ1-2 and V is TRBV6-1; TCRdb calls TRBD1, which cannot be checked without DNA. Germline V gene lookup returns CDR1 MNHNS and CDR2 SASEGT. The CDR3 has 15 amino acids. The CDR3 sequence: CASQSRDRSFYGYTF.

The chain is built from TRBV7-2 and TRBJ1-5. CDR3 size: 14 residues. Germline loops: CDR1 SGHTA, CDR2 FQGNSA. The CDR3 region is CASSFGDSNQPQHF.

CDR3 amino acids: CASSPRVGAFNQPQHF. This chain joins TRBV7-6 and TRBJ1-5; the TCRdb call, TRBD1, lacks DNA for checking. This CDR3 comprises 16 residues. Germline V lookup: CDR1 SGHVS, CDR2 FNYEAQ.

The chain has TRBV20-1 and TRBJ1-1; the TCRdb call, TRBD1, lacks DNA for checking. The CDR3 sequence is 14 residues long. CDR1 and CDR2 (germline): DFQATT, SNEGSKA (reference sequence). CDR3 in amino acids: CSARDLRGVTEAFF.

The chain joins TRBV6-5 to TRBJ1-4; TCRdb calls TRBD1, which cannot be checked without DNA. Per germline, CDR1 MNHEY and CDR2 SVGAGI. The CDR3 consists of 15 residues. This chain's CDR3 is CASSYDRASNEKLFF.

The V call is TRBV10-3, the J call TRBJ1-1; lacking DNA, the TRBD1 call made by TCRdb goes unchecked. The CDR3 extends over 15 amino acids. Per germline, CDR1 ENHRY and CDR2 SYGVKD. The CDR3 is CAISDKGGMNTEAFF.

V usage is TRBV18 and J usage is TRBJ2-4; the D call of TRBD1 rests on TCRdb alone, since no DNA is present to check it. The CDR3 spans 18 residues. Germline CDR1 KGHSH, CDR2 LQKENI. The CDR3 region is CASSPVRTDSLAKNIQYF. The whole variable domain, remainder taken from reference TRBV18 and TRBJ2-4, is NAGVMQNPRHLVRRRGQEARLRCSPMKGHSHVYWYRQLPEEGLKFMVYLQKENIIDESGMPKERFSAEFPKEGPSILRIQQVVRGDSAAYFCASSPVRTDSLAKNIQYFGAGTRLSVL.

The chain recombines TRBV5-1 with TRBJ2-5; TCRdb outputs TRBD1, but without DNA this stays unchecked. The CDR3 is made up of 14 amino acids. CDR1 and CDR2 (germline): SGHRS, YFSETQ. The CDR3 sequence: CASSPGQNQETQYF.